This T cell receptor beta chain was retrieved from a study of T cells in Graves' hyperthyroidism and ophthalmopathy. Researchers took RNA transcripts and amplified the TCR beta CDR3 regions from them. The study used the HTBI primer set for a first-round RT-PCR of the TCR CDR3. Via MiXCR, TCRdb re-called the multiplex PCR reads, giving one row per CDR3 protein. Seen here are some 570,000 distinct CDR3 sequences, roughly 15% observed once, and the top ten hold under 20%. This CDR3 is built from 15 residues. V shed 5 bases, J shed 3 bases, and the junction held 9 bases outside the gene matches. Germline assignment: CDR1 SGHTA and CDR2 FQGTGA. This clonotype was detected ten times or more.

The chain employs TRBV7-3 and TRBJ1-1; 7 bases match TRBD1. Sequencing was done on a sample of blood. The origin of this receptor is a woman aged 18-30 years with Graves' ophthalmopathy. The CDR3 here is CASSPYPGGDTEAFF. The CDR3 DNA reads TGTGCCAGCAGCCCCTACCCAGGGGGGGACACTGAAGCTTTCTTT.